There are a few counts of the clone carrying this T cell receptor beta chain. As yet, its antigen is unknown. Every bit of the isolated RNA underwent reverse transcription, so sequencing read expressed TCRB transcripts. Using immunoSEQ multiplex PCR, the repertoire was profiled, and TCRdb retains in-frame clones only, with some absent. This table has roughly 150,000 clones, approximately 10% appearing once. The data derive from a study of beta chain features in type 1 diabetes. As for the study in general: Sorted cells from all samples, numbering about 98 million, were examined.

Trimming shortened V by 1 base and J by 0 bases, and 10 bases separated the two germline ends. CDR3 length: 16 amino acids. Per the germline V gene, CDR1 is SGHAT and CDR2 is FQNNGV. Study-level points and caveats: In every one of the four CD4+ subsets, TCRB CDR3s were moderately but significantly shorter in Type 1 diabetes patients. Comparison showed that naive, central memory and Treg TCRB repertoires appeared more similar among patients than among healthy donors.

The V and J genes are TRBV11-2 and TRBJ1-5; unclear D gene. Source material: central memory CD4+ T cells from blood. The TCR sequence derives from a man aged 18 to 30 in good health. CDR3 residues: CASSLGAGYSNQPQHF. In DNA, the CDR3 is TGTGCCAGCAGCTTAGGGGCGGGGTATAGCAATCAGCCCCAGCATTTT.